Shown below are 4 T cell receptor beta chains from a single sample sequenced in a study of T-cell reconstitution after alpha-beta-depleted transplantation in children. Researchers prepared the TCRbeta library using unique molecular identifiers, the study reports. From the PCR reads, TCRdb called clonotypes with MiXCR, one entry per CDR3 protein. The table includes about 150,000 distinct CDR3 sequences, 11% detected once. The sequencing used PBMCs, collected before TCRalphabeta/CD19-depleted stem cell transplant. These receptors originate from a boy between 2 and 15 years old with acute myeloid leukemia, due to receive a stem cell transplant.

This clonotype came up many times. The rearrangement joins TRBV20-1 to TRBJ1-3; D unclear. This CDR3 is built from 11 residues. Trimming took off 4 bases at V and 4 bases at J, with 5 bases between the two ends. Germline V gives CDR1 DFQATT, CDR2 SNEGSKA (reference sequence). The CDR3 loop reads CSAKTGNTIYF. The CDR3, as DNA: TGCAGTGCTAAGACAGGAAACACCATATATTTT.

This clonotype occurred many times. This chain uses TRBV11-2 with TRBJ2-1; D is unresolved. The CDR3 consists of 13 residues. V lost 2 bases, J lost 9 bases, and 11 bases lay in between. Germline CDR1 reads SGHAT; CDR2 reads FQNNGV. The CDR3 reads CASSLTLDGEQFF. The CDR3 DNA sequence: TGTGCCAGCAGCTTAACGCTAGACGGTGAGCAGTTCTTC.

The table lists this clonotype with many counts. J is TRBJ2-2 and V is TRBV7-8, with D perhaps TRBD1 (5 bases). CDR3 length equals 15 residues. The V gene's germline CDR1 is SGHVS and CDR2 FQNEAQ. V lost 2 bases to trimming and J lost 5 bases, with 12 bases between them. The CDR3 sequence: CASSLTGVRTGELFF. In nucleotides, the CDR3 is TGTGCCAGCAGCTTAACAGGAGTCCGGACCGGGGAGCTGTTTTTT.

The sample holds many counts of this clonotype. V and J are TRBV5-1 and TRBJ1-2; no clear D gene. Between the trimmed V and J ends, which lost 0 bases and 4 bases, there was a span of 19 bases. The CDR3 sequence is 17 residues long. Looked up from germline, CDR1 is SGHRS and CDR2 is YFSETQ. CDR3 coding DNA: TGCGCCAGCAGCTTGGCCTTTATTCGCGCGGAAGTCTATGGCTACACCTTC. Protein sequence: CASSLAFIRAEVYGYTF. The complete variable domain, with remaining parts taken from reference TRBV5-1 and TRBJ1-2, reads KAGVTQTPRYLIKTRGQQVTLSCSPISGHRSVSWYQQTPGQGLQFLFEYFSETQRNKGNFPGRFSGRQFSNSRSEMNVSTLELGDSALYLCASSLAFIRAEVYGYTFGSGTRLTVV.